The next 17 T cell receptor beta chains were all read from a single sample in a study of cytomegalovirus exposure and HLA in healthy donors. This PCR relied on a set of 60 Vbeta primers and 13 Jbeta primers. Only in-frame clones appear in the TCRdb table, and some are missing; sequencing was by immunoSEQ multiplex PCR. Of tens of thousands of clones detected, 79% appear once; the ten largest clones hold about 3.8%. Source material: PBMCs. The receptors here all came from a woman aged 40-49 years in good health and CMV-seronegative.

The rearrangement joins TRBV30 to TRBJ1-2, with 7 bases fitting TRBD1. The V segment lost 1 base and the J segment 8 bases; nucleotides outside the gene matches: 7. CDR3 length: 13 amino acids. Germline V lookup: CDR1 GTSNPN, CDR2 SVGIG (reference sequence). The CDR3 loop reads CAWSEGARWGYTF. CDR3 sequence (DNA): TGTGCCTGGAGTGAGGGGGCCAGATGGGGCTACACCTTC.

This CDR3 reads CASTPRTGGGAEAFF. The CDR3 DNA follows: TGTGCCAGCACCCCACGGACAGGGGGAGGTGCTGAAGCTTTCTTT. This sequence joins TRBV6-1 and TRBJ1-1, with 10 nucleotides matching TRBD1. CDR3 length: 15 amino acids. V lost 7 bases and J lost 6; bases outside the gene matches: 11. The germline V gene has CDR1 MNHNS and CDR2 SASEGT.

V usage is TRBV7-8 and J usage is TRBJ2-2; D unclear. In germline, CDR1 is SGHVS, CDR2 FQNEAQ. The CDR3 has 12 amino acids. The V end lost 7 bases, the J end lost 1 base, and 4 bases lay between the germline ends. CDR3 sequence reads: CASTGNTGELFF. The DNA of the CDR3 is TGTGCCAGCACAGGGAACACCGGGGAGCTGTTTTTT.

This clone was seen just once. The gene calls are TRBV7-6 and TRBJ2-2; perhaps TRBD1 as D (5 bases). CDR1 and CDR2 (germline): SGHVS, FNYEAQ. The CDR3 extends over 16 amino acids. V was cut by 0 bases and J by 1 base, with 9 bases left in between. The CDR3 sequence is CASSLAAQGNTGELFF. The CDR3 region has the DNA TGTGCCAGCAGCTTAGCGGCTCAGGGGAACACCGGGGAGCTGTTTTTT.

The chain joins TRBV2 to TRBJ2-2, with D unclear. Germline values: CDR1 SNHLY, CDR2 FYNNEI. V lost 4 bases and J lost 4, with 7 bases in between. CDR3 length equals 13 residues. CDR3 protein: CASSVEVTGELFF. CDR3 sequence (DNA): TGTGCCAGCAGTGTTGAGGTCACCGGGGAGCTGTTTTTT.

The rearrangement links TRBV7-2 to TRBJ1-1; D is unresolved. Germline CDR1 SGHTA, CDR2 FQGNSA. Trimming stripped 4 bases from V and 1 base from J, with 13 bases between. The CDR3 covers 15 residues. CDR3 region: CASSYLGSRNTEAFF. CDR3 DNA: TGTGCCAGCAGCTACTTGGGCTCGCGGAACACTGAAGCTTTCTTT.

The genes are TRBV6-1 and TRBJ1-4, with D unresolved. Germline CDR1 and CDR2: MNHNS and SASEGT. This CDR3 is 15 amino acids long. V lost 2 bases, J lost 5 bases, and 12 bases lay in between. The CDR3 DNA is TGTGCCAGCAGTGAAATCGGGGTAGGGAATGAAAAACTGTTTTTT. Translation gives CASSEIGVGNEKLFF.

The V and J genes are TRBV7-2 and TRBJ1-4; 10 nucleotides agree with TRBD1. Germline V gene data show CDR1 as SGHTA and CDR2 as FQGNSA. The J segment lost 7 bases and the V segment lost 2 bases, leaving 4 bases of the junction unmatched. CDR3 length equals 15 residues. CDR3 DNA sequence: TGTGCCAGCAGCTTACGACAGGGGGCCTTTGAAAAACTGTTTTTT. This encodes CASSLRQGAFEKLFF.

Concerning this clone: This CDR3 is also generated by other DNA sequences in the sample. J is TRBJ2-7 and V is TRBV5-1, with 10 bases fitting TRBD1. Trimming removed 4 bases from V and 3 bases from J; junction bases left unmatched: 4. Germline lookup yields CDR1 SGHRS and CDR2 YFSETQ. This CDR3 contains 14 residues. CDR3 residues: CASSLGQGVYEQYF. CDR3 sequence (DNA): TGCGCCAGCAGCCTAGGACAGGGGGTCTACGAGCAGTACTTC.

This rearrangement joins TRBV5-1 to TRBJ2-5; a possible D gene is TRBD2 (6 bases). CDR1 and CDR2 from the germline V gene are SGHRS and YFSETQ. There are 14 residues in the CDR3. With 5 bases removed from V and 2 bases from J, the gap between germline ends came to 13 bases. The CDR3 reads CASRFSGDQETQYF. DNA for the CDR3: TGCGCCAGCAGGTTTAGCGGTGATCAAGAGACCCAGTACTTC.

The chain links TRBV12-5 to TRBJ1-5; 8 bases line up with TRBD1. There are 17 residues in the CDR3. CDR1 is LGHNT, CDR2 FRNRAP, per germline. V gave up 5 bases and J gave up 1 base; unmatched junction bases: 10. In nucleotides, the CDR3 is TGTGCTAGTGGTCCTGGACAGGGTCGAGAAAGCAATCAGCCCCAGCATTTT. It translates to CASGPGQGRESNQPQHF.

The rearrangement uses TRBV7-2 and TRBJ2-5, with 9 nucleotides matching TRBD2. The CDR3 is 14 residues long. Germline CDR1 and CDR2: SGHTA and FQGNSA. J gave up 1 base and V 5 bases, and 2 bases lay outside the gene matches. This chain's CDR3 is CASSRSGGQETQYF. In DNA, the CDR3 is TGTGCCAGCAGCCGTAGCGGGGGCCAAGAGACCCAGTACTTC.

The V and J genes are TRBV5-1 and TRBJ2-7; possible D gene TRBD1, 5 bases. The CDR3 has 14 amino acids. Trimming pared 1 base from V and 2 bases from J, leaving 10 bases between. Per germline, CDR1 SGHRS and CDR2 YFSETQ. The CDR3 here is CASSLRGRPYEQYF. For the CDR3, the DNA is TGCGCCAGCAGCTTGAGGGGTCGCCCCTACGAGCAGTACTTC. The full variable domain, its missing parts supplied by reference TRBV5-1 and TRBJ2-7, is KAGVTQTPRYLIKTRGQQVTLSCSPISGHRSVSWYQQTPGQGLQFLFEYFSETQRNKGNFPGRFSGRQFSNSRSEMNVSTLELGDSALYLCASSLRGRPYEQYFGPGTRLTVT.

This clone was counted once. The chain carries TRBV10-2 and TRBJ2-3, with D perhaps TRBD2 (6 bases). The CDR3 contains 14 residues. Looked up from germline, CDR1 is WSHSY and CDR2 is SAAADI. Trimming shortened V by 2 bases and J by 2 bases, and 8 bases separated the two germline ends. The chain's CDR3 is CASSEGGSTDTQYF. The CDR3 DNA is TGCGCCAGCAGTGAGGGGGGGTCCACAGATACGCAGTATTTT.

J is TRBJ1-2 and V is TRBV14; the D gene is possibly TRBD1 (6 bases). CDR3 size: 16 residues. V lost 0 bases to trimming and J lost 1 base, with 12 bases between them. The germline V gene encodes CDR1 SGHDN and CDR2 FVKESK. The CDR3 coding sequence is TGTGCCAGCAGCCAAGATTGGGGGACAATTAACTATGGCTACACCTTC. Translated, it gives CASSQDWGTINYGYTF.

This clone was picked up one time. The rearrangement uses TRBV5-1 and TRBJ1-5; D perhaps matches TRBD1 (6 bases). Germline V CDR1 and CDR2: SGHRS, YFSETQ. The CDR3 runs 16 residues. Trimming took 0 bases from V and 1 from J, leaving 11 bases between them. The CDR3 bases are TGCGCCAGCAGCTTGGCCCCCGGACAGAGCAATCAGCCCCAGCATTTT. Translation: CASSLAPGQSNQPQHF.

The rearrangement joins TRBV5-4 to TRBJ1-3; a weak D match, TRBD1 (6 bases). Trimming took 5 bases from V and 7 from J, leaving 16 bases between them. Germline CDR1 is SGHNT and CDR2 is YYREEE (reference sequence). The CDR3 is 14 amino acids. CDR3 sequence (DNA): TGTGCCAGCAGTAATACAGGGATTCGGAACACCATATATTTT. Its protein is CASSNTGIRNTIYF.